This T cell receptor (beta chain) stems from a study of blood T cells in healthy people across ages. Looked up from germline, CDR1 is SNHLY and CDR2 is FYNNEI. CDR3 length: 14 amino acids. Trimming left V 5 bases short and J 13 bases short, with 21 bases between. General study findings and limits: Percentage of naive T cells showed a strong correlation with TCR beta diversity.

With a J-beta primer mix and a sample-barcoded 5' primer, a second PCR ran about 7 to 11 cycles. A template-switch adaptor that had 12 random nucleotides put a tag on each cDNA molecule. TCRdb recomputed calls from the 5' RACE reads with MiXCR, one row per CDR3 protein. The table has 1.8 million or so distinct CDR3 sequences, about two fifths seen once. For this clonotype: As yet, its antigen is unknown.

The chain recombines TRBV2 with TRBJ2-4; D might be TRBD1 (5 bases). The sequencing input was blood. The source is a human donor in good health. CDR3 DNA: TGTGCCAGCAGTCCCCTCCTCCGATCACAGGAGCAGTACTTC. Amino acid sequence: CASSPLLRSQEQYF.